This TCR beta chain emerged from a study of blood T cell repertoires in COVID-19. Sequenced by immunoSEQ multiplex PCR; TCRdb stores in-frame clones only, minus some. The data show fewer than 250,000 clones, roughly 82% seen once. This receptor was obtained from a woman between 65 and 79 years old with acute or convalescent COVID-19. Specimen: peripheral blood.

The CDR3 region is CSAEGSEQYF. CDR3 bases: TGCAGTGCCGAAGGGAGTGAGCAGTACTTC. The chain is built from TRBV20-1 and TRBJ2-7; perhaps TRBD2 as D (5 bases). The CDR3 spans 10 residues. The germline CDR1 and CDR2 sequences are DFQATT and SNEGSKA (reference sequence). Trimming left V 6 bases short and J 7 bases short, with 10 bases between.